A selection of T cell receptor beta chains follows, all from one sample in a study of cytomegalovirus exposure and HLA in healthy donors. The method was immunoSEQ multiplex PCR; TCRdb's version includes in-frame clones alone and lacks a portion of them. The repertoire holds 150,000 to 200,000 clones, with around 80% as singletons. Source material: PBMCs. Source of these receptors: a woman between 40 and 50 years old in good health and CMV-seronegative. CDR3s include the opening cysteine and the closing phenylalanine or tryptophan. D genes are given only for firm matches. Clone size is shown for a subset of rows, as once, few, many or a class of expanded clone.

size,J,V,D,CDR3,DNA
NA,TRBJ1-3,TRBV4-2,NA,CASSQDMRENSGNTIYF,TGTGCCAGCAGCCAGGATATGCGGGAGAACTCTGGAAACACCATATATTTT
NA,TRBJ1-4,TRBV6-1,TRBD1,CASETGGNEKLFF,TGTGCCAGTGAGACAGGGGGTAATGAAAAACTGTTTTTT
NA,TRBJ2-5,TRBV7-7,NA,CASSRGAETQYF,TGTGCTAGCAGCCGGGGGGCAGAGACCCAGTACTTC
NA,TRBJ2-1,TRBV11-3,TRBD1,CASSPQGHEQFF,TGTGCCAGCAGCCCACAGGGGCATGAGCAGTTCTTC
few,TRBJ2-5,TRBV19,NA,CASSRTVQETQYF,TGTGCCAGTAGCCGGACAGTTCAAGAGACCCAGTACTTC
once,TRBJ2-3,TRBV27,NA,CASSSSRDRTDTQYF,TGTGCCAGCAGTAGCTCGAGAGATCGGACAGATACGCAGTATTTT
few,TRBJ1-1,TRBV19,NA,CASSTREGSTEAFF,TGTGCCAGTAGTACCCGGGAAGGGTCCACTGAAGCTTTCTTT
few,TRBJ1-4,TRBV30,TRBD1,CAWAPGQKNEKLFF,TGTGCCTGGGCACCGGGACAGAAAAATGAAAAACTGTTTTTT
NA,TRBJ2-7,TRBV10-3,TRBD1,CAISESRPGQGVYEQYF,TGTGCCATCAGTGAGTCAAGACCGGGACAGGGGGTCTACGAGCAGTACTTC
NA,TRBJ1-5,TRBV6-1,NA,CASSEGLFSNQPQHF,TGTGCCAGCAGTGAAGGCCTATTTAGCAATCAGCCCCAGCATTTT
once,TRBJ2-1,TRBV6-5,NA,CATLAPQVMFF,TGTGCCACCCTAGCACCCCAGGTGATGTTCTTC
NA,TRBJ2-5,TRBV30,NA,CAWSPQGRQETQYF,TGTGCCTGGAGTCCACAGGGGAGGCAAGAGACCCAGTACTTC
NA,TRBJ1-1,TRBV30,TRBD1,CAWSVQGLETFF,TGTGCCTGGAGTGTACAGGGGTTGGAGACTTTCTTT
few,TRBJ1-3,TRBV6-5,NA,CASSTTGTSGNTIYF,TGTGCCAGCAGCACCACAGGTACCTCTGGAAACACCATATATTTT
NA,TRBJ2-3,TRBV5-1,TRBD2,CASRPAGDGTDTQYF,TGCGCCAGCAGGCCAGCGGGGGACGGCACAGATACGCAGTATTTT
NA,TRBJ2-3,TRBV7-8,TRBD2,CASSRGRENTDTQYF,TGTGCCAGCAGTCGTGGGCGGGAGAACACAGATACGCAGTATTTT
NA,TRBJ1-6,TRBV7-9,NA,CASSRSGSQAHSPLHF,TGTGCCAGCAGCCGTTCAGGATCCCAGGCGCATTCACCCCTCCACTTT
many,TRBJ2-4,TRBV28,NA,CASSGRGELAKNIQYF,TGTGCCAGCAGTGGGAGGGGGGAGTTGGCCAAAAACATTCAGTACTTC
NA,TRBJ1-1,TRBV7-8,NA,CASAKPSEATEAFF,TGTGCCAGCGCCAAACCATCAGAGGCCACTGAAGCTTTCTTT
few,TRBJ2-7,TRBV28,TRBD1,CASSLSGTGGYEQYF,TGTGCCAGCAGTTTATCCGGGACAGGGGGTTACGAGCAGTACTTC
NA,TRBJ1-1,TRBV14,TRBD1,CASSQVIGTGNAFF,TGTGCCAGCAGCCAAGTTATTGGGACAGGGAATGCTTTCTTT
NA,TRBJ1-1,TRBV11-2,TRBD1,CASSSTGGRTEAFF,TGTGCCAGCAGCTCGACAGGGGGCCGCACTGAAGCTTTCTTT
once,TRBJ2-4,TRBV11-2,NA,CASSPGEYIAKNIQYF,TGTGCCAGCAGCCCAGGGGAATATATAGCCAAAAACATTCAGTACTTC
once,TRBJ2-7,TRBV5-4,NA,CASSLEPTADPYEQYF,TGTGCCAGCAGCTTGGAGCCGACAGCCGACCCCTACGAGCAGTACTTC
NA,TRBJ1-1,TRBV27,NA,CASSARGMGNTEAFF,TGTGCCAGCAGTGCGAGGGGGATGGGGAACACTGAAGCTTTCTTT
NA,TRBJ2-1,TRBV6-5,TRBD1,CASSYGQGVVDEQFF,TGTGCCAGCAGCTATGGACAGGGAGTAGTCGATGAGCAGTTCTTC